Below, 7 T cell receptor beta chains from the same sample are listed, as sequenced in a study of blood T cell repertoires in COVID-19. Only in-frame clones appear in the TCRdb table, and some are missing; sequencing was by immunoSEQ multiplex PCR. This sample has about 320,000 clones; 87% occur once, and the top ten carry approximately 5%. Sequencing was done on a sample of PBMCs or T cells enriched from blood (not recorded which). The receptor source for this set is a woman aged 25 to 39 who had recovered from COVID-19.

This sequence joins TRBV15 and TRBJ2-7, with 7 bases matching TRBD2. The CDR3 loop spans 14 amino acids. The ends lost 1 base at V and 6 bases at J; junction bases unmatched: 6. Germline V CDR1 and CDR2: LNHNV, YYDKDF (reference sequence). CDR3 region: CATSRGGREGEQYF. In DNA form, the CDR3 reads TGTGCCACCAGCAGAGGCGGCAGGGAGGGCGAGCAGTACTTC.

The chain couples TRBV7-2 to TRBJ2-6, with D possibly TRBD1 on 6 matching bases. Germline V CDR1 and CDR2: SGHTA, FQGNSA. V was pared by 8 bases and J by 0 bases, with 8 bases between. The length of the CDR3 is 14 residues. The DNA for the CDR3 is TGTGCCAGCCGGGACAACTCTGGGGCCAACGTCCTGACTTTC. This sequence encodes CASRDNSGANVLTF.

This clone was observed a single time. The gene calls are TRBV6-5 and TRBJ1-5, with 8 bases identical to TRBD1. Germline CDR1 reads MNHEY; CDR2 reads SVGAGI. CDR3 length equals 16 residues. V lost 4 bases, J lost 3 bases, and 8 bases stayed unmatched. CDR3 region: CASSLTGVKDNQPQHF. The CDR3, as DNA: TGTGCCAGCAGTTTGACAGGGGTTAAAGACAATCAGCCCCAGCATTTT.

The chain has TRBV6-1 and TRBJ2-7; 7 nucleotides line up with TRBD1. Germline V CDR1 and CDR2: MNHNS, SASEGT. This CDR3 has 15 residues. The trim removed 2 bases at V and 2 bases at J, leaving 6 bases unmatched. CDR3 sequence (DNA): TGTGCCAGCAGTGAATTCGGACAGGCCCCCTACGAGCAGTACTTC. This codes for CASSEFGQAPYEQYF.

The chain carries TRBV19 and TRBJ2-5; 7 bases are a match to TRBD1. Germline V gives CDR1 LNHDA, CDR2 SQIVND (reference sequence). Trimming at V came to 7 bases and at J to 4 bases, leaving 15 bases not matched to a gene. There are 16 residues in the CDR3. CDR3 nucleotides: TGTGCCAGTAAAAGGGGGACAGCTGGTCCAGGAGAGACCCAGTACTTC. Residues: CASKRGTAGPGETQYF.

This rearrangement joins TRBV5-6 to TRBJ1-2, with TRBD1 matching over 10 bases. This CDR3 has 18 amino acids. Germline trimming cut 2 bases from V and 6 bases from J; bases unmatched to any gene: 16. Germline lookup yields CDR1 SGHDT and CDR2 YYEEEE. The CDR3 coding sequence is TGTGCCAGCAGCTTTATAAGTTCGGGACAGGGGAGGATTAATGGCTACACCTTC. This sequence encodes CASSFISSGQGRINGYTF. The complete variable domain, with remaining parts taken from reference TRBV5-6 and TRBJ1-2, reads DAGVTQSPTHLIKTRGQQVTLRCSPKSGHDTVSWYQQALGQGPQFIFQYYEEEERQRGNFPDRFSGHQFPNYSSELNVNALLLGDSALYLCASSFISSGQGRINGYTFGSGTRLTVV.

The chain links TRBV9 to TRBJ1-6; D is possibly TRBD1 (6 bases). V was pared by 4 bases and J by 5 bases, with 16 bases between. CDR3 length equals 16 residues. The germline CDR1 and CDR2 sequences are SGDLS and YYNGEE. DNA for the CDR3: TGTGCCAGCAGCCGGGGGGCACCCACCCATAATTCACCCCTCCACTTT. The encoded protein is CASSRGAPTHNSPLHF.